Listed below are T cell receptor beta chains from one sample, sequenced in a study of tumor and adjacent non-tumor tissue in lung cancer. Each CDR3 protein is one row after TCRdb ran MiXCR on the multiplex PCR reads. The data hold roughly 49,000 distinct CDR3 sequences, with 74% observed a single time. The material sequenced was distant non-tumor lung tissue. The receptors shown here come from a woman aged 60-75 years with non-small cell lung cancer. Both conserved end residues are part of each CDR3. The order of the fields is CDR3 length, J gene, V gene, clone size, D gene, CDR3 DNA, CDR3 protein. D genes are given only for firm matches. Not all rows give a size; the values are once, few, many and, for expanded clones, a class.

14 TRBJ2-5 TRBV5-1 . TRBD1 TGCGCAAGCGGCATTGACAGGGACCAAGAGACCCAGTACTTC CASGIDRDQETQYF
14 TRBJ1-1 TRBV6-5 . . TGTGCCAGCAGCTTAGGGATAGGAGCAAGAAAAGCTTTCTTT CASSLGIGARKAFF
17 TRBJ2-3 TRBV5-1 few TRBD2 TGCGCCAGCAGCTTGGGACTGGGCGGGAGAGGGACAGATACGCAGTATTTT CASSLGLGGRGTDTQYF
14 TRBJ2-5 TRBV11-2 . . TGTGCCAACAGCTTAGAGGCCGCCTTTGGGACCCAGTACTTC CANSLEAAFGTQYF
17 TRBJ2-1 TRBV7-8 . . TGTGCCAGCAGCTTAGCCCCAATCGGGGGACCCTACAATGAGCAGTTCTTC CASSLAPIGGPYNEQFF
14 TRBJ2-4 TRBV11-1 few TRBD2 TGTGCCAGCAGCCTATCGGGGGGGGCATACATTCAGTACTTC CASSLSGGAYIQYF
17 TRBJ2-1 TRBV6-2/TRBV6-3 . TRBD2 TGTGCCAGCATCAGTCCCGTTTTAGCGGGGAGAGACAATGAGGAGTTCTTC CASISPVLAGRDNEEFF
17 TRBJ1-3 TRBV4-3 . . TGCGCCAGCAGCCAAGATCTTGGGGGCATAAGGGGAAACACTATATATTTT CASSQDLGGIRGNTIYF
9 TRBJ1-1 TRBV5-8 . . TGTGCCAGGAGGTTTGAGACGGCGTTT CARRFETAF
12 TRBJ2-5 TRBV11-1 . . TGTACCAGTAGCCAAGAACCAGAGACCCAGTACTTC CTSSQEPETQYF
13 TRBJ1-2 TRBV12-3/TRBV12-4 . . TGTGCCGGCAGTTCGCAGGGGTCCTATGGCTACACTTTC CAGSSQGSYGYTF
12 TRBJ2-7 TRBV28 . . TGTACCAGCAGTCTCCTAAGCGACGTGCAGTACTTC CTSSLLSDVQYF
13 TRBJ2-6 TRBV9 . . TGTGCCAGCAGCGTAGGCGGGGCCAACGTCCTGACTTTC CASSVGGANVLTF
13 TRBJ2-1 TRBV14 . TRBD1 TGTGCCAGCAACCAAGCGAGAATAAGGGGGCAGTCCTTC CASNQARIRGQSF
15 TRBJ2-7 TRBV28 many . TGTGCCAGCAGTTTATACGCAGGGGCATCCTACGAGCAGTACTTC CASSLYAGASYEQYF
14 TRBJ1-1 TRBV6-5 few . TGTGCCAGCAATTCGTTCGAGGGGCGTACTGAAGCTTTATTT CASNSFEGRTEALF
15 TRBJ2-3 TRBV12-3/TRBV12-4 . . TGTGTTAGCAGTCCCCTGGCGGCGCGCACAGATACGCAGTATTTT CVSSPLAARTDTQYF
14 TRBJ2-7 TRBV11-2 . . TGTGCCAGCAGCTTACTCTCAAGCTCCTACGAGCAGTACTTC CASSLLSSSYEQYF
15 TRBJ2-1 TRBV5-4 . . TGTGCTAGGAGTTCTGAGGGAGGCTCCTACAATGAGCAGTTCTTC CARSSEGGSYNEQFF
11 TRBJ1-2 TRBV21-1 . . TGTGCCAGCAGCGCCTCCTATGGCTACACCTTC CASSASYGYTF
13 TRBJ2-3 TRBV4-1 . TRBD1 TGCGCCAGCGCCGGGACAGAGGGGGATACGCAGTATTTT CASAGTEGDTQYF
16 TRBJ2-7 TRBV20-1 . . TGCAGTGCTAAAGATTCTTTGCGGTGGAGGAAGTACGAGCAGTACTTC CSAKDSLRWRKYEQYF
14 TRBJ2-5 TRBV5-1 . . TGCGCCAGCAACCCGTCTAAGGGCCGAGAGACCCAGCACTTC CASNPSKGRETQHF
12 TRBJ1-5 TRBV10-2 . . TGCGCCAGCAGTGTGGGGGGACAATCCCAGCATTTT CASSVGGQSQHF
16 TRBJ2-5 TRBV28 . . TGTGCCAGCAGTTATAGGGGCATGGCGGGACCGGAGACCCAGTACTTC CASSYRGMAGPETQYF
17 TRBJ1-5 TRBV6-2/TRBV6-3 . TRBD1 TGTGTCAGCAGTCTAACCCGGACAGGGGCAAGGGATCAGCCCCAGCATTTT CVSSLTRTGARDQPQHF
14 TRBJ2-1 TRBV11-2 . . TGCACCAGCAGGCCCACGGCAGGGGGGAATGAGCAGTTCTTC CTSRPTAGGNEQFF
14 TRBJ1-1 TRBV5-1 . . TGCACCAGCAGCGTTGACAAGAGAAGGCCTGAAGCTTTCTTT CTSSVDKRRPEAFF
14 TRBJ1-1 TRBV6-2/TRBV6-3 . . TGTGCCAGCACTCATGGCCGGGGCGGCACTGGAGCTTTCTTT CASTHGRGGTGAFF
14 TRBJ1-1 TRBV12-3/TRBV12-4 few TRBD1 TGTGCCAGCGGGACAGGGCGGCAGAACACTGAAGCTTTCTTC CASGTGRQNTEAFF
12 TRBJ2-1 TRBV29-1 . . TGCATCGTTTGCCACGGGGCGGGTGAGCAGTTCTTC CIVCHGAGEQFF
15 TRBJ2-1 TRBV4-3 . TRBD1 TGCGCCAGCAACCAAGATTCACAGGGGGACAATGAGCATTTCTTC CASNQDSQGDNEHFF
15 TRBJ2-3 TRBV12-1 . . TGTGCCAGCACCTTTGTTCGGGAGACGTCAGATACGCAGTATTTT CASTFVRETSDTQYF